These T cell receptor beta chains were read from a single sample in a study of shared clonotypes between healthy human individuals. Some clones are missing from TCRdb's copy, which holds only in-frame ones; the method was immunoSEQ multiplex PCR. This table holds 2,500,000 or so clones, more than 85% found once. Sequenced material: naive CD4+ T cells from PBMCs. The receptors shown here come from a man in his late teens or twenties in good health. Some clones in this sample may be carry-over from other donors' samples. Both conserved end residues are part of each CDR3. For some rows the clone size is stated as once, few or many, or as a class when expanded; others skip it.

TRBJ2-3	.	TRBV4-3	CASSSEGPGLTDTQYF
TRBJ1-1	.	TRBV19	CASSPRALENTEAFF
TRBJ2-3	.	TRBV5-1	CASSWAALSGTDTQYF
TRBJ1-6	.	TRBV7-2	CASSLLQYNSPLHF
TRBJ1-3	.	TRBV5-1	CASSFNTGTGSGGIYF
TRBJ2-2	.	TRBV5-4	CASSLEGRAGMNTGELFF
TRBJ1-2	.	TRBV28	CASSSVETYGYTF
TRBJ2-5	.	TRBV30	CAWSSEGETQYF
TRBJ2-3	.	TRBV19	CASSIGRGTDTQYF
TRBJ1-4	.	TRBV4-3	CASSQGGGANEKLFF
TRBJ2-7	.	TRBV11-2	CASSFSGSYEQYF
TRBJ2-7	.	TRBV5-4	CASSANRFSYEQYF
TRBJ2-3	.	TRBV28	CASTGPASTDTQYF
TRBJ2-5	once	TRBV5-1	CASSLKQGVETQYF
TRBJ1-4	few	TRBV28	CASRGFNEKLFF
TRBJ2-4	.	TRBV6-6	CASSPSTGPQYF
TRBJ1-5	.	TRBV2	CASSTLGGHQPQHF
TRBJ2-7	.	TRBV7-6	CASSLEYGGEQYF
TRBJ2-5	.	TRBV7-6	CASSLNPREETQYF
TRBJ1-2	.	TRBV7-2	CASSPGTGIPPYGYTF
TRBJ1-1	.	TRBV7-9	CASSVRWVRNTEAFF
TRBJ1-1	.	TRBV7-2	CASSFGATEAFF
TRBJ1-2	.	TRBV5-1	CASTPGDRNYGYTF
TRBJ1-1	.	TRBV6-5	CASSYPQGAVDTEAFF
TRBJ2-3	.	TRBV7-9	CASSLPGTQYF
TRBJ2-1	.	TRBV14	CASSQGPTLEQFF
TRBJ1-1	.	TRBV2	CASSGLRRNTEAFF
TRBJ1-5	.	TRBV5-1	CASSLGKNQPQHF